The rows below give T cell receptor beta chains drawn from one sample of a study of T cell repertoires in cytomegalovirus infection. TCRdb reanalysed the reads using MiXCR and keeps one entry per CDR3 protein. Among roughly 920,000 distinct CDR3 sequences listed, roughly 30% were seen once. These receptors have no identified antigens. Sequenced material: cultured CD8+ T cells from PBMCs, taken from culture after CMV antigen stimulation. Receptors originate from a human donor in good health (CMV status not recorded). Some clones in this sample may be carry-over from other donors' samples. Each CDR3 is given with its conserved first and last residue. The order of the fields is CDR3 protein, CDR3 DNA, V gene, J gene, clone size, D gene. D genes are given only for firm matches. A row's size may be missing; if present it is once, few, many or a size class.

cdr3_aa: CAISRRVNTEAFF
cdr3_nt: TGTGCCATCTCGCGCAGGGTGAACACTGAAGCTTTCTTT
v_call: TRBV2
j_call: TRBJ1-1
clone_size: NA
d_call: NA

cdr3_aa: CASSELVWGQGAGEAFF
cdr3_nt: TGTGCCAGCAGTGAACTGGTTTGGGGACAGGGGGCTGGAGAAGCTTTCTTT
v_call: TRBV2
j_call: TRBJ1-1
clone_size: NA
d_call: TRBD1

cdr3_aa: CASSPFTSDGQETQYF
cdr3_nt: TGCGCCAGCAGCCCATTCACTAGCGACGGTCAAGAGACCCAGTACTTC
v_call: TRBV5-1
j_call: TRBJ2-5
clone_size: few
d_call: TRBD2

cdr3_aa: CASSLGTGVYNSPLHF
cdr3_nt: TGTGCCAGCAGCTTAGGGACAGGGGTCTATAATTCACCCCTCCACTTT
v_call: TRBV11-2
j_call: TRBJ1-6
clone_size: NA
d_call: TRBD1

cdr3_aa: CASSDVRGGNEQFF
cdr3_nt: TGTGCCAGCAGTGACGTTAGGGGGGGCAATGAGCAGTTCTTC
v_call: TRBV6-1
j_call: TRBJ2-1
clone_size: many
d_call: NA

cdr3_aa: CASSSTDTELF
cdr3_nt: TGTGCCAGCAGCTCAACGGACACCGAGCTTTTC
v_call: TRBV7-9
j_call: TRBJ2-1
clone_size: many
d_call: NA

cdr3_aa: CASSFGSGGYEQYF
cdr3_nt: TGTGCCAGCAGTTTCGGTAGCGGGGGTTACGAGCAGTACTTC
v_call: TRBV12-3/TRBV12-4
j_call: TRBJ2-7
clone_size: NA
d_call: TRBD2

cdr3_aa: CASSTRDRRYNEQFF
cdr3_nt: TGTGCCAGCTCTACCCGGGACAGAAGATACAATGAGCAGTTCTTC
v_call: TRBV18
j_call: TRBJ2-1
clone_size: NA
d_call: TRBD1

cdr3_aa: CASSQEWSPDTQYF
cdr3_nt: TGTGCCAGCAGCCAAGAGTGGAGTCCAGATACGCAGTATTTT
v_call: TRBV4-2
j_call: TRBJ2-3
clone_size: once
d_call: NA

cdr3_aa: CASAANTEAFF
cdr3_nt: TGTGCCTCCGCAGCGAACACTGAAGCTTTCTTT
v_call: TRBV7-6
j_call: TRBJ1-1
clone_size: NA
d_call: NA

cdr3_aa: CASSWARGRLNTEAFF
cdr3_nt: TGTGCCAGCAGTTGGGCCAGGGGGCGTTTGAACACTGAAGCTTTCTTT
v_call: TRBV6-2/TRBV6-3
j_call: TRBJ1-1
clone_size: NA
d_call: TRBD1

cdr3_aa: CSVDGFPPTTDTQYF
cdr3_nt: TGCAGCGTTGATGGCTTCCCGCCTACCACAGATACGCAGTATTTT
v_call: TRBV29-1
j_call: TRBJ2-3
clone_size: NA
d_call: NA

cdr3_aa: CATRGKLEFF
cdr3_nt: TGTGCCACCAGAGGAAAATTGGAGTTCTTC
v_call: TRBV24-1
j_call: TRBJ2-1
clone_size: NA
d_call: NA

cdr3_aa: CASSPTSQALSYGYTF
cdr3_nt: TGTGCCAGCAGCCCGACGAGCCAGGCCCTTTCCTATGGCTACACCTTC
v_call: TRBV7-2
j_call: TRBJ1-2
clone_size: many
d_call: NA

cdr3_aa: CASSLPSGGAGNEQFF
cdr3_nt: TGTGCCAGCAGCTTACCGAGCGGGGGGGCCGGGAATGAGCAGTTCTTC
v_call: TRBV7-9
j_call: TRBJ2-1
clone_size: NA
d_call: TRBD2

cdr3_aa: CATSDRETDFTGELFF
cdr3_nt: TGTGCCACCAGTGATAGGGAGACAGACTTCACCGGGGAGCTGTTTTTT
v_call: TRBV24-1
j_call: TRBJ2-2
clone_size: few
d_call: NA

cdr3_aa: CASSLGGQGGDGYTF
cdr3_nt: TGTGCCAGCAGCTTGGGGGGACAGGGTGGAGATGGCTACACCTTC
v_call: TRBV5-4
j_call: TRBJ1-2
clone_size: few
d_call: TRBD1

cdr3_aa: CASRTGKGNTEAFF
cdr3_nt: TGTGCCAGCAGGACAGGGAAGGGGAACACTGAAGCTTTCTTT
v_call: TRBV6-4
j_call: TRBJ1-1
clone_size: NA
d_call: TRBD1

cdr3_aa: CAALGSGGGGTGELFF
cdr3_nt: TGTGCCGCTTTGGGTAGCGGGGGCGGGGGCACCGGGGAGCTGTTTTTT
v_call: TRBV12-3/TRBV12-4
j_call: TRBJ2-2
clone_size: few
d_call: TRBD2

cdr3_aa: CASSFPRLSRDPTYEQYF
cdr3_nt: TGTGCCAGCAGTTTCCCCCGGCTGAGCAGGGACCCTACCTACGAGCAGTACTTC
v_call: TRBV27
j_call: TRBJ2-7
clone_size: NA
d_call: NA

cdr3_aa: CASRGGADEQFF
cdr3_nt: TGTGCCAGCAGGGGGGGGGCGGATGAGCAGTTCTTC
v_call: TRBV12-3/TRBV12-4
j_call: TRBJ2-1
clone_size: few
d_call: NA

cdr3_aa: CASSLVGGAGGELFF
cdr3_nt: TGTGCCAGCAGCTTAGTGGGGGGGGCCGGCGGGGAGCTGTTTTTT
v_call: TRBV7-8
j_call: TRBJ2-2
clone_size: NA
d_call: NA

cdr3_aa: CASSTSGLVGDTQYF
cdr3_nt: TGTGCCAGCAGCACCTCCGGACTAGTGGGGGATACGCAGTATTTT
v_call: TRBV9
j_call: TRBJ2-3
clone_size: NA
d_call: TRBD2

cdr3_aa: CASSFTQQGNYEQYF
cdr3_nt: TGTGCCAGCAGCTTTACTCAACAGGGAAACTACGAGCAGTACTTC
v_call: TRBV7-4
j_call: TRBJ2-7
clone_size: NA
d_call: NA

cdr3_aa: CATSTGQGRYGYTF
cdr3_nt: TGTGCCACCAGCACGGGACAGGGCCGCTATGGCTACACCTTC
v_call: TRBV15
j_call: TRBJ1-2
clone_size: NA
d_call: TRBD1

cdr3_aa: CASRSSGGGLDEQFF
cdr3_nt: TGTGCCAGCAGGAGTAGCGGGGGGGGCTTGGATGAGCAGTTCTTC
v_call: TRBV6-5
j_call: TRBJ2-1
clone_size: NA
d_call: TRBD2

cdr3_aa: CASSLSTPSGNTIYF
cdr3_nt: TGTGCCAGCAGCTTGTCTACCCCCTCTGGAAACACCATATATTTT
v_call: TRBV13
j_call: TRBJ1-3
clone_size: NA
d_call: NA

cdr3_aa: CAGGAWVNQPQHF
cdr3_nt: TGTGCCGGGGGGGCTTGGGTCAATCAGCCCCAGCATTTT
v_call: TRBV19
j_call: TRBJ1-5
clone_size: NA
d_call: NA

cdr3_aa: CATGRDLNYNEQFF
cdr3_nt: TGTGCCACCGGCCGGGACCTTAATTACAATGAGCAGTTCTTC
v_call: TRBV7-9
j_call: TRBJ2-1
clone_size: many
d_call: NA

cdr3_aa: CASGPRVGEAFF
cdr3_nt: TGTGCTAGTGGTCCCCGCGTGGGTGAAGCTTTCTTT
v_call: TRBV12-5
j_call: TRBJ1-1
clone_size: NA
d_call: NA

cdr3_aa: CASSLADRYYEQYF
cdr3_nt: TGTGCCAGCAGCTTGGCGGACAGATACTACGAGCAGTACTTC
v_call: TRBV7-9
j_call: TRBJ2-7
clone_size: many
d_call: NA

cdr3_aa: CASSPIQGDEAFF
cdr3_nt: TGTGCCAGCAGCCCCATACAGGGGGATGAAGCTTTCTTT
v_call: TRBV7-6
j_call: TRBJ1-1
clone_size: many
d_call: TRBD1

cdr3_aa: CASRKAGGPNNEQFF
cdr3_nt: TGTGCCAGCAGGAAAGCGGGGGGGCCCAACAATGAGCAGTTCTTC
v_call: TRBV12-3/TRBV12-4
j_call: TRBJ2-1
clone_size: NA
d_call: TRBD2

cdr3_aa: CASSPGTGNHEQYF
cdr3_nt: TGCGCCAGCAGCCCGGGGACAGGGAACCACGAGCAGTACTTC
v_call: TRBV5-1
j_call: TRBJ2-7
clone_size: NA
d_call: TRBD1

cdr3_aa: CASRVRGAGRGYTF
cdr3_nt: TGTGCCAGCAGGGTGAGGGGGGCAGGCAGGGGCTACACCTTC
v_call: TRBV28
j_call: TRBJ1-2
clone_size: NA
d_call: NA

cdr3_aa: CASSSRLAGDRGTQYF
cdr3_nt: TGTGCCAGCAGTTCCCGACTAGCGGGGGACCGAGGGACCCAGTACTTC
v_call: TRBV6-2/TRBV6-3
j_call: TRBJ2-5
clone_size: NA
d_call: TRBD2

cdr3_aa: CASTFWGGANGYTF
cdr3_nt: TGTGCCAGCACCTTTTGGGGGGGCGCTAATGGCTACACCTTC
v_call: TRBV5-6
j_call: TRBJ1-2
clone_size: NA
d_call: NA

cdr3_aa: CASSQDGLRLFF
cdr3_nt: TGCGCCAGCAGCCAGGACGGCCTTCGACTGTTTTTT
v_call: TRBV4-1
j_call: TRBJ1-4
clone_size: NA
d_call: NA

cdr3_aa: CASKGGRDWGYQPQHF
cdr3_nt: TGTGCCAGTAAGGGGGGAAGGGATTGGGGATATCAGCCCCAGCATTTT
v_call: TRBV19
j_call: TRBJ1-5
clone_size: NA
d_call: NA

cdr3_aa: CASRQPGSGELFF
cdr3_nt: TGCGCCAGCAGACAACCAGGGTCCGGGGAGCTGTTTTTT
v_call: TRBV5-1
j_call: TRBJ2-2
clone_size: NA
d_call: NA

cdr3_aa: CASSLGDGSYEQFF
cdr3_nt: TGTGCCAGCAGCTTAGGGGACGGGTCATATGAGCAGTTCTTC
v_call: TRBV7-9
j_call: TRBJ2-1
clone_size: few
d_call: NA

cdr3_aa: CASRGGLAGIAKNIQYF
cdr3_nt: TGTGCCAGCAGAGGGGGACTAGCGGGGATAGCCAAAAACATTCAGTACTTC
v_call: TRBV6-1
j_call: TRBJ2-4
clone_size: NA
d_call: TRBD2

cdr3_aa: CASSRGGRERYRNEQFF
cdr3_nt: TGTGCCAGCAGCCGTGGGGGGCGGGAAAGGTATAGGAATGAGCAGTTCTTC
v_call: TRBV7-9
j_call: TRBJ2-1
clone_size: few
d_call: NA

cdr3_aa: CASSNRRQNEKLFF
cdr3_nt: TGTGCCAGCAGTAACCGTCGTCAGAATGAAAAACTGTTTTTT
v_call: TRBV12-3/TRBV12-4
j_call: TRBJ1-4
clone_size: NA
d_call: NA

cdr3_aa: CASSLYAGFAGELFF
cdr3_nt: TGTGCCAGCAGCTTATATGCAGGGTTTGCCGGGGAGCTGTTTTTT
v_call: TRBV7-2
j_call: TRBJ2-2
clone_size: many
d_call: NA

cdr3_aa: CASSIPGDTSTDTQYF
cdr3_nt: TGTGCCAGTAGTATACCAGGAGATACTAGCACAGATACGCAGTATTTT
v_call: TRBV19
j_call: TRBJ2-3
clone_size: NA
d_call: NA

cdr3_aa: CASSLRRPPYNERFF
cdr3_nt: TGTGCCAGCAGCTTAAGACGACCCCCCTACAATGAGCGGTTCTTC
v_call: TRBV7-2
j_call: TRBJ2-1
clone_size: medium-sized
d_call: NA

cdr3_aa: CSARDLGQGAYGYTF
cdr3_nt: TGCAGTGCTAGAGATCTGGGGCAGGGGGCCTATGGCTACACCTTC
v_call: TRBV20-1
j_call: TRBJ1-2
clone_size: NA
d_call: TRBD1

cdr3_aa: CSALIPGQNTGELFF
cdr3_nt: TGCAGCGCCTTAATCCCCGGACAGAACACCGGGGAGCTGTTTTTT
v_call: TRBV29-1
j_call: TRBJ2-2
clone_size: few
d_call: NA

cdr3_aa: CASSLATALFDEQYF
cdr3_nt: TGTGCCAGCAGCTTAGCAACAGCCCTTTTTGACGAGCAGTACTTC
v_call: TRBV7-6
j_call: TRBJ2-7
clone_size: many
d_call: NA

cdr3_aa: CATGGVGTDTQYF
cdr3_nt: TGTGCCACCGGGGGGGTGGGCACAGATACGCAGTATTTT
v_call: TRBV19
j_call: TRBJ2-3
clone_size: few
d_call: TRBD2

cdr3_aa: CASRVGGETYEQYF
cdr3_nt: TGTGCCAGCAGGGTAGGGGGGGAGACCTACGAGCAGTACTTC
v_call: TRBV27
j_call: TRBJ2-7
clone_size: NA
d_call: NA

cdr3_aa: CASSLGVTGDNEQFF
cdr3_nt: TGCGCCAGCAGCTTAGGGGTTACAGGAGACAATGAGCAGTTCTTC
v_call: TRBV5-1
j_call: TRBJ2-1
clone_size: NA
d_call: NA

cdr3_aa: CAITGDTSNTGELFF
cdr3_nt: TGTGCCATCACGGGGGACACCTCGAACACCGGGGAGCTGTTTTTT
v_call: TRBV10-3
j_call: TRBJ2-2
clone_size: few
d_call: NA

cdr3_aa: CSAPNLESSYEQYF
cdr3_nt: TGCAGTGCTCCCAATCTGGAGAGCTCCTACGAGCAGTACTTC
v_call: TRBV20-1
j_call: TRBJ2-7
clone_size: NA
d_call: NA

cdr3_aa: CASSLRTGGTQPQHF
cdr3_nt: TGTGCCAGCAGCTTAAGGACAGGGGGCACTCAGCCCCAGCATTTT
v_call: TRBV7-6
j_call: TRBJ1-5
clone_size: few
d_call: TRBD1

cdr3_aa: CASTLPGDTEAFF
cdr3_nt: TGTGCCAGCACCCTCCCGGGGGACACTGAAGCTTTCTTT
v_call: TRBV7-9
j_call: TRBJ1-1
clone_size: many
d_call: NA

cdr3_aa: CASSIEGGLVGYTF
cdr3_nt: TGTGCCAGTAGTATAGAAGGGGGCCTAGTTGGCTACACCTTC
v_call: TRBV19
j_call: TRBJ1-2
clone_size: NA
d_call: TRBD1

cdr3_aa: CASSFGSLTGETQYF
cdr3_nt: TGTGCCAGCAGCTTCGGGTCCCTCACGGGAGAGACCCAGTACTTC
v_call: TRBV7-8
j_call: TRBJ2-5
clone_size: many
d_call: NA